This T cell receptor (beta chain) comes out of a study of cytomegalovirus exposure and HLA in healthy donors. This clone was detected only a few times. The PCR contained 60 Vbeta and 13 Jbeta primers. Data came from immunoSEQ multiplex PCR; TCRdb stores just in-frame clones and leaves some out. The table shows 150,000 to 200,000 clones, with over 65% occurring only once. V lost 6 bases, J lost 3 bases, and 6 bases stayed unmatched. CDR3 length equals 14 residues. Per germline, CDR1 SEHNR and CDR2 FQNEAQ (reference sequence). The chain recombines TRBV7-9 with TRBJ1-2, with 8 bases lining up with TRBD1. Material: PBMCs. The sequence was obtained from a man aged 18 to 35 in good health and CMV-seronegative. CDR3 protein: CASRPGTGDYGYTF. The CDR3 DNA sequence: TGTGCCAGCAGACCGGGGACAGGCGACTATGGCTACACCTTC.